Presented here are 20 T cell receptor beta chains from one specimen sequenced in a study of molecular identifiers for immune sequencing clone quantification. TCRdb re-called the PCR reads with MiXCR, one entry per CDR3 protein. The sample holds 490,000 or so distinct CDR3 sequences, 20% to 25% seen once. Specimen: naive CD8+ T cells from blood, with Jurkat cell RNA spiked in. As for subset: FACS-sorted CD8+CD4-CCR7+CD45RA+ naive T cells. These receptors came from a human donor in good health. Some libraries in this study had Jurkat cell RNA spiked in.

For this clonotype: The missing conserved phenylalanine or tryptophan at the end of this CDR3 makes a read error likely. The DNA of the CDR3 is TGTGCCAGCAGTTACTATGAAGGGACGGCCTACAATGAGCAGTTCTCC. Protein sequence: CASSYYEGTAYNEQFS. The chain uses TRBV6-2 or TRBV6-3 and TRBJ2-1; D tentatively fits TRBD1 or TRBD2 (5 bases each). From germline, CDR1 is MNHEY and CDR2 SVGEGT. The length of the CDR3 is 16 residues. With 1 base removed from V and 2 bases from J, the gap between germline ends came to 12 bases.

This clonotype was detected ten times or more. V gene TRBV4-3 combines with J gene TRBJ2-7; the D is unclear. V was trimmed by 0 bases and J by 4 bases, leaving 7 bases between them. Germline assignment: CDR1 LGHNA and CDR2 YSLEER. The CDR3 length is 13 residues. CDR3 nucleotides: TGCGCCAGCAGCCAAGATGTGAGTTACGAGCAGTACTTC. It yields the protein CASSQDVSYEQYF.

Regarding this clonotype: With only one base between it and a far larger clone, this is likely a read error. The genes are TRBV7-2 and TRBJ2-1; a possible D gene is TRBD1 (6 bases). Germline CDR1 and CDR2: SGHTA and FQGNSA. This CDR3 comprises 13 residues. The CDR3 bases are TGTGTCAGCAGCTTAGGGGGCTACAATGAGCAGTTCTTC. This gives the protein CVSSLGGYNEQFF.

This clonotype was detected ten times or more. The chain uses TRBV7-9 and TRBJ1-1, with 8 positions matching TRBD1. V lost 4 bases and J lost 6; bases outside the gene matches: 4. Germline V gene sequence: CDR1 SEHNR, CDR2 FQNEAQ (reference sequence). The CDR3 is 13 amino acids. The CDR3 DNA sequence: TGTGCCAGCAGCTCTTTGGACAGGGCTGAAGCTTTCTTT. Translation: CASSSLDRAEAFF.

The sample holds a few counts of this clonotype. The chain recombines TRBV7-9 with TRBJ2-1, with unresolved D. CDR3 size: 14 residues. The germline V gene has CDR1 SEHNR and CDR2 FQNEAQ (reference sequence). V lost 4 bases to trimming and J lost 5 bases, with 12 bases between them. This CDR3 is CASSYLHEDNEQFF. CDR3 bases: TGTGCCAGCAGCTATCTACACGAGGACAATGAGCAGTTCTTC.

This clonotype was seen only a few times. The chain recombines TRBV5-4 with TRBJ1-4, with a weak D call TRBD1 (5 bases). V dropped 3 bases and J dropped 10 bases, with 22 bases sitting between them. Germline values: CDR1 SGHNT, CDR2 YYREEE (reference sequence). The CDR3 has 16 amino acids. Here the CDR3 DNA reads TGTGCCAGCAGCTACCAACCGACAGACCCATCGCGAAAACTGTTTTTT. Residues: CASSYQPTDPSRKLFF.

The table lists this clonotype with many counts. The CDR3: CASIGTGITGELFF. The DNA of the CDR3 is TGTGCCAGCATCGGGACAGGGATCACCGGGGAGCTGTTTTTT. The chain uses TRBV2 and TRBJ2-2; TRBD1 agrees at 9 bases. The germline gives CDR1 SNHLY, CDR2 FYNNEI. V was pared by 7 bases and J by 4 bases, with 4 bases of the junction left unmatched. There are 14 residues in the CDR3.

V usage is TRBV7-6 and J usage is TRBJ2-1, with D maybe TRBD2 (5 bases). The CDR3 is 13 residues long. Germline V gene lookup returns CDR1 SGHVS and CDR2 FNYEAQ. V lost 6 bases and J lost 7, with 13 bases in between. The CDR3 is CASSTGLTNEQFF. The CDR3 DNA is TGTGCCAGCAGTACCGGACTGACTAATGAGCAGTTCTTC.

This clonotype was recorded at least ten times. The chain combines TRBV6-5 with TRBJ2-7; TRBD1 agrees at 9 bases. The CDR3 sequence is 17 residues long. With V trimmed by 2 bases and J by 2 bases, 10 bases remained unmatched. Germline V gene sequence: CDR1 MNHEY, CDR2 SVGAGI. CDR3 nucleotide sequence: TGTGCCAGCAGTTACAGTTTTTCGGACAGGGGTACCTACGAGCAGTACTTC. Its protein is CASSYSFSDRGTYEQYF.

This chain uses TRBV19 with TRBJ2-5; D is uncertain. This CDR3 has 13 amino acids. V was cut by 5 bases and J by 2 bases, with 9 bases left in between. Germline CDR1 and CDR2: LNHDA and SQIVND (reference sequence). CDR3 amino acids: CASSPVLQETQYF. CDR3 bases: TGTGCCAGTAGTCCCGTACTTCAAGAGACCCAGTACTTC.

This clonotype has ten or more counts. V usage is TRBV6-2 or TRBV6-3 and J usage is TRBJ1-1; D is perhaps TRBD1 (6 bases). V gave up 2 bases and J gave up 5 bases, with 15 bases separating them. Germline V gene data show CDR1 as MNHEY and CDR2 as SVGEGT. The CDR3 totals 15 residues. The CDR3 sequence: CASSYSGGGGTEAFF. The CDR3 nucleotides are TGTGCCAGCAGTTACAGTGGAGGGGGAGGAACTGAAGCTTTCTTT.

The table lists this clonotype with many counts. The chain has TRBV5-4 and TRBJ1-2; 7 bases fit TRBD1. V shed 4 bases and J 4 bases; nucleotides not matched to a gene: 10. CDR1 SGHNT and CDR2 YYREEE come from the germline V gene (reference sequence). The CDR3 has 15 amino acids. As DNA, the CDR3 is TGTGCCAGCAGCGCCAGGGACAGCAGTTTCTATGGCTACACCTTC. It is translated as CASSARDSSFYGYTF.

The chain has TRBV3-1 and TRBJ1-4, with D perhaps TRBD1 (5 bases). The CDR3 spans 16 residues. CDR1 is LGHDT, CDR2 YNNKEL, per germline (reference sequence). The ends were cut back, 0 bases at V and 8 bases at J, with 16 bases in the middle. The CDR3 DNA follows: TGTGCCAGCAGCCAAGAATGGGACGTAGTAGGGGAAAAACTGTTTTTT. It specifies CASSQEWDVVGEKLFF.

CDR3 coding DNA: TGCGGCGCGGGACAGTCCTACGAGCAGTACTTC. Translating gives CGAGQSYEQYF. V gene TRBV29-1 combines with J gene TRBJ2-7, with D perhaps matching TRBD1 (7 bases). Germline CDR1 and CDR2: SQVTM and ANQGSEA. The CDR3 is made up of 11 amino acids.

This clonotype was detected a few times. This chain uses TRBV7-9 with TRBJ1-2, with 8 bases fitting TRBD1. V shed 5 bases, J shed 3 bases, and the junction held 8 bases outside the gene matches. CDR1 is SEHNR and CDR2 is FQNEAQ in the germline V gene (reference sequence). The CDR3 has 15 amino acids. This CDR3 reads CASSPGQVPDYGYTF. The CDR3 DNA reads TGTGCCAGCAGCCCGGGACAGGTTCCAGACTATGGCTACACCTTC.

This clonotype occurred once. It may be a read error: a sequence one base away is much more abundant. The chain carries TRBV4-3 and TRBJ2-3; 10 bases agree with TRBD2. CDR1 is LGHNA and CDR2 is YSLEER in the germline V gene. The CDR3 extends over 15 amino acids. CDR3 sequence: CASGQGTSAPDTQYF. In DNA, the CDR3 is TGCGCCAGCGGCCAAGGGACTAGCGCCCCAGATACGCAGTATTTT.

This clonotype was recorded at least ten times. This sequence joins TRBV14 and TRBJ2-6; D uncertain. Trimming cost V 2 bases and J 3 bases, with 8 bases left between them. Germline V gene lookup returns CDR1 SGHDN and CDR2 FVKESK. The CDR3 contains 15 residues. CDR3 region: CASSQTSYGANVLTF. The CDR3 DNA sequence: TGTGCCAGCAGCCAAACGAGTTATGGGGCCAACGTCCTGACTTTC. Based on the CDR3 plus reference TRBV14 and TRBJ2-6, the full variable domain is EAGVTQFPSHSVIEKGQTVTLRCDPISGHDNLYWYRRVMGKEIKFLLHFVKESKQDESGMPNNRFLAERTGGTYSTLKVQPAELEDSGVYFCASSQTSYGANVLTFGAGSRLTVL.

To note about this clonotype: Possible read error: a much larger clone is one base away. The chain uses TRBV14 and TRBJ2-1; D may be TRBD1 (6 bases). CDR3 length: 14 residues. CDR1 is SGHDN, CDR2 FVKESK, per germline. CDR3 DNA: TGTGCCAGCAGCTCCCTGGACAGTTACAATGAGCAGTCCTTC. This codes for CASSSLDSYNEQSF. Variable domain in full (rest from reference TRBV14 and TRBJ2-1): EAGVTQFPSHSVIEKGQTVTLRCDPISGHDNLYWYRRVMGKEIKFLLHFVKESKQDESGMPNNRFLAERTGGTYSTLKVQPAELEDSGVYFCASSSLDSYNEQSFGPGTRLTVL.

This clonotype was recorded many times. V is TRBV9 and J is TRBJ2-3, with 14 bases fitting TRBD2. This CDR3 comprises 17 residues. After removal of 3 bases from V and 2 bases from J, the junction contained 5 bases not matched to a gene. Germline-derived CDR1 and CDR2 are SGDLS and YYNGEE. CDR3 bases: TGTGCCAGCAGCGGCGGACTAGCGGGAGGCTCCACAGATACGCAGTATTTT. It translates to CASSGGLAGGSTDTQYF.

This clonotype was seen at least ten times. V usage is TRBV19 and J usage is TRBJ1-5; D not resolved. Trimming stripped 4 bases from V and 5 bases from J, with 3 bases between. This CDR3 comprises 11 residues. Germline assignment: CDR1 LNHDA and CDR2 SQIVND (reference sequence). CDR3: CASSNDQPQHF. CDR3 nucleotide sequence: TGTGCCAGTAGTAACGATCAGCCCCAGCATTTT. The variable domain in full, completed from reference TRBV19 and TRBJ1-5, reads DGGITQSPKYLFRKEGQNVTLSCEQNLNHDAMYWYRQDPGQGLRLIYYSQIVNDFQKGDIAEGYSVSREKKESFPLTVTSAQKNPTAFYLCASSNDQPQHFGDGTRLSIL.